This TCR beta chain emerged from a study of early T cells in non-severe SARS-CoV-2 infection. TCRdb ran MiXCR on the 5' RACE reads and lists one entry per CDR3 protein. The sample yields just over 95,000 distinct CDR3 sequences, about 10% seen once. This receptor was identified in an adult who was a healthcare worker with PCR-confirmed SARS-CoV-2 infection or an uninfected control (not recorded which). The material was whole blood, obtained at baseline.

The CDR3 sequence is CASRDIAGGSYNEQFF. The CDR3 nucleotides read TGTGCCAGCAGGGATATAGCGGGAGGCTCCTACAATGAGCAGTTCTTC. V is TRBV5-4 and J is TRBJ2-1; 10 bases agree with TRBD2. Germline V gives CDR1 SGHNT, CDR2 YYREEE (reference sequence). The CDR3 runs to 16 residues. Trimming took 5 bases from V and 0 from J; bases not matched to a gene: 5.